Listed below are T cell receptor beta chains from one sample, sequenced in a study of radiotherapy plus CTLA-4 blockade in lung cancer. Profiled with immunoSEQ multiplex PCR; TCRdb holds only in-frame clones, not every one. The table lists about 67,000 clones, 76% of them singletons. The material sequenced was peripheral blood, taken from a patient treated with radiotherapy plus ipilimumab. These receptors were taken from a human donor with non-small cell lung cancer whose response to radiotherapy plus ipilimumab could not be evaluated. Some clones in this sample may be carry-over from other donors' samples. Both conserved end residues are part of each CDR3. A D gene is named only where the DNA matches it firmly. For some rows the clone size is stated as once, few or many, or as a class when expanded; others skip it.

abundance	v_gene	d_gene	j_gene	CDR3aa	CDR3nt
.	TRBV5-1	.	TRBJ2-2	CASSLPGGGTGELLF	TGCGCCAGCAGCTTGCCGGGGGGCGGCACCGGGGAGCTGCTTTTT
.	TRBV29-1	.	TRBJ1-1	CSVETRGLNWVEAFF	TGCAGCGTTGAAACGAGAGGGCTGAATTGGGTTGAAGCTTTCTTT
.	TRBV2	TRBD1	TRBJ1-5	CASNEPQGDQPQHF	TGTGCCAGCAACGAGCCCCAGGGGGATCAGCCCCAGCATTTT
.	TRBV13	TRBD2	TRBJ2-3	CASSFRSGADTQYF	TGTGCCAGCAGCTTCCGGAGCGGGGCAGATACGCAGTATTTT
.	TRBV6-1	.	TRBJ1-5	CASRGGGGYNQPQHF	TGTGCCAGCAGAGGTGGGGGGGGATACAATCAGCCCCAGCATTTT
.	TRBV2	.	TRBJ1-6	CASSGGLGAEWSPLHF	TGTGCCAGCAGTGGCGGTTTGGGGGCAGAATGGTCACCCCTCCACTTT
.	TRBV7-6	TRBD1	TRBJ1-1	CASSPLRRGRGTEAFF	TGTGCCAGCAGCCCTCTAAGGAGGGGGCGGGGCACTGAAGCTTTCTTT
.	TRBV28	TRBD1	TRBJ1-5	CASSFLQGAGWDNQPQHF	TGTGCCAGCAGTTTCTTACAGGGGGCGGGTTGGGACAATCAGCCCCAGCATTTT
.	TRBV7-2	TRBD1	TRBJ1-1	CASRDRGNTEAFF	TGTGCCAGCAGGGACAGGGGGAACACTGAAGCTTTCTTT
few	TRBV11-3	.	TRBJ2-7	CASSLDSAYEQYF	TGTGCCAGCAGCTTAGACTCGGCCTACGAGCAGTACTTC
once	TRBV5-1	TRBD1	TRBJ2-5	CASSVATGEETQYF	TGCGCCAGCAGCGTAGCGACAGGGGAAGAGACCCAGTACTTC
once	TRBV7-2	TRBD2	TRBJ2-3	CASSPPGSGGTDTQYF	TGTGCCAGCAGCCCTCCCGGGAGCGGGGGCACAGATACGCAGTATTTT
.	TRBV6-5	TRBD1	TRBJ1-5	CASSDRGVNQPQHF	TGTGCCAGCAGCGACAGGGGCGTCAATCAGCCCCAGCATTTT
.	TRBV7-2	TRBD1	TRBJ2-5	CASSRDREETQYF	TGTGCCAGCTCCCGGGACAGGGAAGAGACCCAGTACTTC
few	TRBV15	TRBD1	TRBJ2-7	CATSPPDRAEQYF	TGTGCCACCAGCCCCCCGGACAGGGCCGAGCAGTACTTC
.	TRBV6-5	.	TRBJ1-5	CASSYSGHQNQPQHF	TGTGCCAGCAGTTACTCTGGACACCAAAATCAGCCCCAGCATTTT
.	TRBV7-8	.	TRBJ1-2	CASSLLAGVNYGYTF	TGTGCCAGCAGCTTATTGGCAGGGGTTAACTATGGCTACACCTTC
.	TRBV28	.	TRBJ1-1	CASSLFQGTAFF	TGTGCCAGCAGTTTATTCCAGGGTACAGCTTTCTTT
.	TRBV20-1	TRBD1	TRBJ2-7	CSQGEYEQYF	TGCAGTCAGGGGGAGTACGAGCAGTACTTC
few	TRBV7-9	TRBD1	TRBJ2-7	CASSPGTGSSYEQYF	TGTGCCAGCAGCCCCGGGACAGGGAGCTCCTACGAGCAGTACTTC
.	TRBV2	TRBD1	TRBJ1-2	CASSEPRTGGNYGYTF	TGTGCCAGCAGTGAACCCAGGACAGGGGGAAACTATGGCTACACCTTC
.	TRBV27	TRBD1	TRBJ1-3	CASSYTGVGNTIYF	TGTGCCAGCAGTTACACAGGGGTTGGAAACACCATATATTTT
few	TRBV12-5	TRBD2	TRBJ2-1	CASGSPSGGPSYNEQFF	TGTGCTAGTGGTTCCCCCTCGGGGGGGCCCTCCTACAATGAGCAGTTCTTC
.	TRBV6-1	.	TRBJ1-1	CASSSGVRNTEAFF	TGTGCCAGCAGTTCAGGGGTCCGGAACACTGAAGCTTTCTTT
.	TRBV4-1	TRBD2	TRBJ2-1	CASSQDPGLAGGGNEQFF	TGCGCCAGCAGCCAAGATCCTGGACTAGCGGGGGGGGGCAATGAGCAGTTCTTC
.	TRBV7-2	TRBD2	TRBJ2-7	CASSLGTSGVSYEQYF	TGTGCCAGCAGCTTGGGGACTAGCGGGGTCTCCTACGAGCAGTACTTC
.	TRBV6-5	.	TRBJ2-3	CASSYSPRADTQYF	TGTGCCAGCAGTTATAGCCCCCGTGCAGATACGCAGTATTTT
.	TRBV7-9	.	TRBJ2-7	CASSSLSYEQYF	TGTGCCAGCAGCTCCCTCTCCTACGAGCAGTACTTC
.	TRBV5-1	TRBD2	TRBJ2-7	CASSETSGGAYEQYF	TGCGCCAGCAGCGAGACTAGCGGGGGGGCCTACGAGCAGTACTTC
.	TRBV10-3	TRBD1	TRBJ1-6	CAISDGGTGVSPLHF	TGTGCCATCAGTGATGGGGGGACAGGGGTATCACCCCTCCACTTT
.	TRBV5-1	TRBD2	TRBJ2-2	CASSQNPQREGTGELFF	TGCGCCAGCAGCCAAAACCCCCAGCGGGAGGGCACCGGGGAGCTGTTTTTT
few	TRBV10-3	.	TRBJ1-5	CASDPGGSNQPQHF	TGTGCCTCAGACCCGGGGGGGAGCAATCAGCCCCAGCATTTT
.	TRBV7-2	TRBD1	TRBJ1-1	CASSPNAGGTEAFF	TGTGCCAGCAGCCCCAACGCAGGGGGCACTGAAGCTTTCTTT
.	TRBV27	.	TRBJ1-5	CASSLSFNQPQHF	TGTGCCAGCAGCTTGTCCTTCAATCAGCCCCAGCATTTT
.	TRBV5-6	TRBD1	TRBJ2-3	CASRTGGAGDTQYF	TGTGCCAGCAGGACAGGGGGCGCGGGGGATACGCAGTATTTT
.	TRBV27	TRBD1	TRBJ2-3	CASSSLRGRTDTQYF	TGTGCCAGCAGTTCCCTTAGGGGGCGCACAGATACGCAGTATTTT
.	TRBV2	TRBD1	TRBJ1-2	CASSRDFTGADYGYTF	TGTGCCAGCAGCCGAGACTTTACAGGGGCCGACTATGGCTACACCTTC
.	TRBV5-1	TRBD2	TRBJ2-2	CASSLVLWTSGAGTGELFF	TGCGCCAGCAGCTTGGTCTTGTGGACTAGCGGGGCGGGCACCGGGGAGCTGTTTTTT
.	TRBV9	TRBD1	TRBJ1-4	CASSPSGQVGEKLFF	TGTGCCAGCAGCCCCTCGGGACAGGTCGGTGAAAAACTGTTTTTT
once	TRBV5-1	TRBD2	TRBJ2-2	CASSLGGLAAGELFF	TGCGCCAGCAGCTTGGGGGGTCTAGCGGCCGGGGAGCTGTTTTTT
.	TRBV27	.	TRBJ2-4	CASSLWGGRAKNIQYF	TGTGCCAGCAGTTTATGGGGCGGTAGAGCCAAAAACATTCAGTACTTC
.	TRBV2	TRBD1	TRBJ1-6	CASSSQGAVNSPLHF	TGTGCCAGCAGTTCACAGGGGGCGGTTAATTCACCCCTCCACTTT
.	TRBV9	TRBD1	TRBJ1-6	CASSPRTGGNSPLHF	TGTGCCAGCAGCCCTCGGACAGGGGGAAATTCACCCCTCCACTTT
.	TRBV7-3	TRBD2	TRBJ2-3	CASSLRRLAGAPDTQYF	TGTGCCAGCAGCTTAAGACGGCTAGCGGGGGCCCCAGATACGCAGTATTTT
.	TRBV5-1	.	TRBJ2-7	CASSLGLVSEQYF	TGCGCCAGCAGCTTGGGACTAGTCTCCGAGCAGTACTTC
few	TRBV7-2	.	TRBJ1-6	CASSPEEALRSPLHF	TGTGCCAGCAGCCCAGAGGAAGCCTTGAGATCACCCCTCCACTTT
.	TRBV5-1	TRBD1	TRBJ1-1	CASSLGTGFEAFF	TGCGCCAGCAGTCTCGGGACAGGGTTTGAAGCTTTCTTT
.	TRBV5-4	TRBD1	TRBJ1-1	CASSPRTGGWNTEAFF	TGTGCCAGCAGCCCTAGGACAGGGGGATGGAACACTGAAGCTTTCTTT
.	TRBV7-2	.	TRBJ1-6	CASSSQPRDSPLHF	TGTGCCAGCAGCTCACAACCCAGGGATTCACCCCTCCACTTT
.	TRBV13	TRBD1	TRBJ1-2	CASSRTGVNGYTF	TGTGCCAGCAGCAGGACAGGGGTGAATGGCTACACCTTC
.	TRBV5-1	.	TRBJ2-7	CASRRRLYEQYF	TGCGCCAGCAGAAGGAGACTCTACGAGCAGTACTTC
.	TRBV6-5	TRBD2	TRBJ2-5	CASSTRTGGETQYF	TGTGCCAGCAGTACGAGGACGGGGGGAGAGACCCAGTACTTC
.	TRBV4-3	TRBD2	TRBJ2-1	CASSQTSGGASYNEQFF	TGCGCCAGCAGCCAGACTAGCGGGGGGGCCTCCTACAATGAGCAGTTCTTC
.	TRBV5-1	.	TRBJ2-1	CASSLEGAGYNEQFF	TGCGCCAGCAGCTTGGAAGGGGCCGGCTACAATGAGCAGTTCTTC
once	TRBV11-2	.	TRBJ1-6	CASRSLLTGDNSPLHF	TGTGCCAGCAGGTCTCTCCTGACAGGTGACAATTCACCCCTCCACTTT